This TCR beta chain was obtained from a study of CD8 T cells in ankylosing spondylitis. TCRdb re-analysed the 5' RACE reads in MiXCR, keeping a single row per CDR3 protein. The sample has about 260,000 distinct CDR3 sequences; 20% to 30% are singletons. CDR1 is DFQATT and CDR2 is SNEGSKA in the germline V gene (reference sequence). The CDR3 extends over 13 amino acids. J was trimmed by 4 bases and V by 4 bases; bases with no gene match: 4. The rearrangement uses TRBV20-1 and TRBJ1-1; TRBD1 aligns across 9 bases. This TCR was sampled from a male donor with ankylosing spondylitis or in good health (not recorded which). Sequencing was carried out using blood, either unsorted or a sorted T cell fraction (not recorded which). CDR3 sequence: CSAKTGGLTEAFF. CDR3 bases: TGCAGTGCTAAGACAGGGGGACTCACTGAAGCTTTCTTT.